A single sample gave rise to the 24 T cell receptor beta chains below, sequenced in a study of cytomegalovirus exposure and HLA in healthy donors. PCR amplification relied on 60 Vbeta primers (plus 13 Jbeta primers). Measured with immunoSEQ multiplex PCR; TCRdb has only the in-frame clones, and not every one. The repertoire has roughly 140,000 clones, about 72% of them found once; the top ten carry roughly 2.1%. Sequenced input: PBMCs. These receptors came from a man between 35 and 55 years old in good health and CMV-seronegative.

The chain is built from TRBV30 and TRBJ1-1; weak D call: TRBD1 (6 bases). Germline assignment: CDR1 GTSNPN and CDR2 SVGIG (reference sequence). The V gene lost 5 bases and the J gene lost 1 base, with 14 bases spanning the gap. CDR3 length: 14 residues. The CDR3 coding sequence is TGTGCCTGGGGGTCCGGGACAAAGAACACTGAAGCTTTCTTT. Residues: CAWGSGTKNTEAFF.

V and J are TRBV9 and TRBJ2-7; no definite D call. Germline V lookup: CDR1 SGDLS, CDR2 YYNGEE. The CDR3 has 14 residues. Trimming left V 0 bases short and J 0 bases short, with 7 bases between. DNA of the CDR3: TGTGCCAGCAGCGTAGTAGCCAGCTCCTACGAGCAGTACTTC. This codes for CASSVVASSYEQYF.

The chain joins TRBV30 to TRBJ1-1; D remains ambiguous. Germline assignment: CDR1 GTSNPN and CDR2 SVGIG (reference sequence). The CDR3 runs 13 residues. V lost 1 base and J 5 bases, leaving 11 bases between the germline ends. The CDR3 DNA reads TGTGCCTGGAGTGAGTTTACGGGGACTGAAGCTTTCTTT. Encoded protein: CAWSEFTGTEAFF.

V and J are TRBV30 and TRBJ2-1; D possibly corresponds to TRBD1 (6 bases). The V gene lost 3 bases and the J gene lost 4 bases, with 16 bases spanning the gap. Germline CDR1 is GTSNPN and CDR2 is SVGIG (reference sequence). This CDR3 has 15 amino acids. The CDR3 region is CAWSRGGHLYNEQFF. The DNA for the CDR3 is TGTGCCTGGAGCCGAGGGGGACATTTATACAATGAGCAGTTCTTC.

This clone was recorded a few times. Written as DNA, the CDR3 is TGTGCCAGCAGCCCCTCCAGGAATCCCTACGAGCAGTACTTC. Its protein product is CASSPSRNPYEQYF. The chain uses TRBV6-1 and TRBJ2-7; no reliable D call. V was pared by 6 bases and J by 2 bases, with 14 bases between. CDR1 is MNHNS and CDR2 is SASEGT in the germline V gene. CDR3 length: 14 residues.

This clone appeared a single time. This chain uses TRBV6-1 with TRBJ2-6; a possible D gene is TRBD2 (7 bases). V dropped 3 bases and J dropped 1 base, with 19 bases sitting between them. This CDR3 has 19 amino acids. Germline V gene sequence: CDR1 MNHNS, CDR2 SASEGT. The DNA for the CDR3 is TGTGCCAGCAGTGACCGTTCCGGGGGGCGTTGGTCTGGGGCCAACGTCCTGACTTTC. Residues: CASSDRSGGRWSGANVLTF.

The J gene is TRBJ1-3, the V gene TRBV11-2; 7 nucleotides line up with TRBD1. This CDR3 contains 17 residues. The trim removed 0 bases at V and 0 bases at J, leaving 5 bases unmatched. Germline loops: CDR1 SGHAT, CDR2 FQNNGV. The CDR3 sequence is CASSLDMGQLSGNTIYF. The CDR3 nucleotides are TGTGCCAGCAGCTTAGATATGGGACAGCTCTCTGGAAACACCATATATTTT.

This clone was observed a handful of times. The chain employs TRBV28 and TRBJ1-5, with D maybe TRBD1 (5 bases). The CDR3 spans 17 residues. Germline CDR1 and CDR2: MDHEN and SYDVKM. Trimming pared 4 bases from V and 0 bases from J, leaving 16 bases between. The CDR3 nucleotides read TGTGCCAGCAGTTCTGGAGGGACCCCCTATAGCAATCAGCCCCAGCATTTT. Its translation is CASSSGGTPYSNQPQHF.

In regard to this clone: At one boundary the junction diverges from the germline segment, which might be a read error. The V gene is TRBV7-9, the J gene TRBJ1-2; D not resolved. The CDR3 covers 13 residues. Germline CDR1 and CDR2: SEHNR and FQNEAQ (reference sequence). This CDR3 is CASSTPSGFGYPF. The CDR3 region has the DNA TGTGCCAGCAGCACACCGTCGGGGTTTGGCTACCCCTTC.

The chain uses TRBV29-1 and TRBJ1-1, with 9 bases fitting TRBD1. Germline V gene lookup returns CDR1 SQVTM and CDR2 ANQGSEA. Trimming at V came to 4 bases and at J to 6 bases, leaving 3 bases not matched to a gene. The CDR3 is 12 residues long. CDR3 sequence reads: CSVGTGDSEAFF. The CDR3 nucleotides are TGCAGCGTTGGGACAGGGGATTCTGAAGCTTTCTTT.

This rearrangement joins TRBV7-3 to TRBJ1-1; perhaps TRBD1 as D (6 bases). Germline V gene lookup returns CDR1 SGHTA and CDR2 FQGTGA. The ends were cut back, 3 bases at V and 5 bases at J, with 13 bases in the middle. This CDR3 contains 14 residues. CDR3 nucleotides: TGTGCCAGCAGCTTGACAGGATCAAGGACTGAAGCTTTCTTT. Its protein is CASSLTGSRTEAFF.

V usage is TRBV25-1 and J usage is TRBJ2-1; D remains ambiguous. Trimming removed 3 bases from V and 8 bases from J, with 20 bases in between. The CDR3 has 16 amino acids. In germline, CDR1 is MGHDK, CDR2 SYGVNS. The CDR3 loop is CASSDFGSPTADEQFF. The CDR3 nucleotides are TGTGCCAGCAGTGATTTTGGTAGCCCCACTGCCGATGAGCAGTTCTTC. The full variable domain, completed using reference TRBV25-1 and TRBJ2-1, is EADIYQTPRYLVIGTGKKITLECSQTMGHDKMYWYQQDPGMELHLIHYSYGVNSTEKGDLSSESTVSRIRTEHFPLTLESARPSHTSQYLCASSDFGSPTADEQFFGPGTRLTVL.

This clone was recorded a few times. The rearrangement links TRBV27 to TRBJ2-1; a weak D match, TRBD1 (6 bases). V lost 3 bases, J lost 6 bases, and 9 bases lay in between. Germline V CDR1 and CDR2: MNHEY, SMNVEV (reference sequence). The CDR3 sequence is 13 residues long. The CDR3 region is CASSFDRSNEQFF. The CDR3 region has the DNA TGTGCCAGCAGTTTTGACAGGAGCAATGAGCAGTTCTTC.

The J gene is TRBJ2-1, the V gene TRBV12-5; tentative D call: TRBD1 (7 bases). Germline CDR1 and CDR2: LGHNT and FRNRAP. The CDR3 has 17 residues. V lost 0 bases and J lost 4, with 16 bases in between. CDR3 sequence (DNA): TGTGCTAGTGGTTTGGTACCGGCAGGGGGGCGTTACAATGAGCAGTTCTTC. Translated, it gives CASGLVPAGGRYNEQFF. The variable domain in full, with the rest retrieved from reference TRBV12-5 and TRBJ2-1, is DARVTQTPRHKVTEMGQEVTMRCQPILGHNTVFWYRQTMMQGLELLAYFRNRAPLDDSGMPKDRFSAEMPDATLATLKIQPSEPRDSAVYFCASGLVPAGGRYNEQFFGPGTRLTVL.

The rearrangement uses TRBV16 and TRBJ1-1; D is possibly TRBD1 (5 bases). CDR1 KGHSY and CDR2 FQNENV come from the germline V gene. This CDR3 region has 13 residues. The germline V and J ends were trimmed by 4 bases and 4 bases, with 10 bases remaining between them. CDR3 loop: CASSLGRATEAFF. CDR3 coding DNA: TGTGCCAGCAGCCTGGGCAGGGCCACTGAAGCTTTCTTT.

The J gene is TRBJ2-2, the V gene TRBV10-3; no clear D. Trimming shortened V by 3 bases and J by 6 bases, and 14 bases separated the two germline ends. The CDR3 extends over 15 amino acids. From germline, CDR1 is ENHRY and CDR2 SYGVKD. In DNA, the CDR3 is TGTGCCATCAGTGACCCACTGACTGTCCCCGGGGAGCTGTTTTTT. Translation gives CAISDPLTVPGELFF.

The V and J genes are TRBV29-1 and TRBJ1-2, with a tentative D call TRBD1 (5 bases). Germline CDR1 is SQVTM and CDR2 is ANQGSEA. This CDR3 region has 12 residues. V was clipped by 6 bases and J by 4 bases, with 12 bases between them. CDR3 in amino acids: CSVGGRFYGYTF. The CDR3 DNA sequence: TGCAGCGTGGGGGGACGGTTCTATGGCTACACCTTC.

V gene TRBV4-1 combines with J gene TRBJ2-5; 7 bases agree with TRBD1. The CDR3 contains 15 residues. V lost 1 base to trimming and J lost 2 bases; unmatched junction nucleotides: 4. Germline V gene data show CDR1 as MGHRA and CDR2 as YSYEKL. The CDR3 region is CASSQGQGDQETQYF. The CDR3 DNA follows: TGCGCCAGCAGCCAAGGACAGGGTGATCAAGAGACCCAGTACTTC.

This clone was seen a handful of times. This rearrangement joins TRBV4-3 to TRBJ2-5; D not resolved. Germline V CDR1 and CDR2: LGHNA, YSLEER. Trimming stripped 0 bases from V and 1 base from J, with 9 bases between. The CDR3 loop spans 15 amino acids. The DNA for the CDR3 is TGCGCCAGCAGCCAAGATTTGAGCACCCAAGAGACCCAGTACTTC. Translated: CASSQDLSTQETQYF.

The J gene is TRBJ1-2, the V gene TRBV10-2; 7 bases align to TRBD1. J was trimmed by 10 bases and V by 1 base; bases with no gene match: 9. The CDR3 is 14 amino acids. Germline loops: CDR1 WSHSY, CDR2 SAAADI. In nucleotides, the CDR3 is TGCGCCAGCAGTGAGTACCCCCGACAGGGTTACTACACCTTC. Translating it yields CASSEYPRQGYYTF.

This clone was observed a handful of times. This chain links TRBV11-2 with TRBJ2-7; a weak D match, TRBD1 (6 bases). This CDR3 has 12 residues. The germline CDR1 and CDR2 sequences are SGHAT and FQNNGV. V dropped 6 bases and J dropped 9 bases, with 15 bases sitting between them. CDR3 nucleotide sequence: TGTGCCAGCAGTTTCTCCCGAGGGGGGCAGTACTTC. Its translation is CASSFSRGGQYF.

The CDR3 nucleotides are TGTGCCAGCAGTTCGAATCTAGCGGGAGGGGGTCGCGAGCAGTACTTC. This codes for CASSSNLAGGGREQYF. The chain is built from TRBV7-8 and TRBJ2-7; 12 bases map to TRBD2. There are 16 residues in the CDR3. Germline assignment: CDR1 SGHVS and CDR2 FQNEAQ. Germline trimming cut 6 bases from V and 6 bases from J; bases unmatched to any gene: 12.

This rearrangement joins TRBV6-5 to TRBJ2-1, with 8 bases matching TRBD2. The CDR3 spans 13 residues. CDR1 MNHEY and CDR2 SVGAGI come from the germline V gene. The ends lost 7 bases at V and 13 bases at J; junction bases unmatched: 12. The CDR3 coding sequence is TGTGCCAGCAAACAGACTCCGGGGACTAGTCAGTTCTTC. Amino acid sequence: CASKQTPGTSQFF.

This clone was seen just once. V and J are TRBV29-1 and TRBJ2-2, with TRBD1 matching over 7 bases. V dropped 7 bases and J dropped 5; count of bases not matched to a gene: 10. The CDR3 sequence is 14 residues long. In germline, CDR1 is SQVTM, CDR2 ANQGSEA. This CDR3 reads CSALRQGRTGELFF. The CDR3 region has the DNA TGCAGCGCCCTCCGACAGGGACGGACCGGGGAGCTGTTTTTT.